This TCR beta chain is from a study of shared clonotypes between healthy human individuals. At the level of the study: The plates for each donor numbered three CD4 naive, three CD4 memory, two CD8 naive and one CD8 memory.

At the deep level, the assay was run. The assay was immunoSEQ multiplex PCR, and TCRdb's table has in-frame clones only and misses some. Counted here are roughly 700,000 clones, about 90% occurring once; the ten biggest clones make up more than 30%. What was sequenced was memory CD8+ T cells from PBMCs. The subset here: CD45RO+ cells pooled with CCR7-negative TemRA cells. The source is a man younger than 35 in good health. Some clones in this sample may be carry-over from other donors' samples.

The CDR3 loop reads CASSPRDSSNEKLFF. CDR3 nucleotide sequence: TGCGCCAGCAGCCCCAGGGACAGTTCTAATGAAAAACTGTTTTTT. The chain employs TRBV4-1 and TRBJ1-4; 7 nucleotides match TRBD1. Germline V gives CDR1 MGHRA, CDR2 YSYEKL. The CDR3 contains 15 residues. Germline trimming cut 4 bases from V and 3 bases from J; bases unmatched to any gene: 5.